A single sample is the source of the 8 T cell receptor beta chains below, sequenced in a study of cytomegalovirus exposure and HLA in healthy donors. The PCR ran on 60 Vbeta and 13 Jbeta primers. Libraries were prepared by immunoSEQ multiplex PCR; TCRdb keeps only in-frame clonotypes and omits some of them. The profile shows about 180,000 clones, about three quarters of them singletons. The specimen sequenced was PBMCs. The receptors shown here come from a man aged 18 to 29 in good health and CMV-seronegative.

This chain connects TRBV30 to TRBJ2-5; TRBD1 matches at 12 bases. The V gene end was trimmed by 5 bases and the J gene end by 1 base; junction bases not matched to a gene: 5. Per germline, CDR1 GTSNPN and CDR2 SVGIG (reference sequence). This CDR3 region has 15 residues. CDR3: CAWSRGQGAQETQYF. DNA for the CDR3: TGTGCCTGGTCTAGGGGACAGGGGGCCCAAGAGACCCAGTACTTC.

V and J are TRBV30 and TRBJ2-5; 9 bases align to TRBD1. CDR1 and CDR2 (germline): GTSNPN, SVGIG (reference sequence). This CDR3 is built from 16 residues. Losses at the gene ends were 0 bases for V and 2 bases for J; bases not matched to a gene: 7. CDR3 sequence reads: CAWSVPGTGWQETQYF. In DNA, the CDR3 is TGTGCCTGGAGTGTACCCGGGACAGGGTGGCAAGAGACCCAGTACTTC.

The chain is built from TRBV28 and TRBJ1-2; TRBD1 might be the D (5 bases). This CDR3 is built from 12 residues. The V gene's germline CDR1 is MDHEN and CDR2 SYDVKM. V lost 6 bases and J 8 bases, leaving 13 bases between the germline ends. In DNA form, the CDR3 reads TGTGCCAGCAGAGACCTCAGGGCGGGCTACACCTTC. It encodes CASRDLRAGYTF.

The CDR3 region has the DNA TGTGCCAGCAGTTTGGTGGGAGGGCCGCAGGAGACCCAGTACTTC. It encodes CASSLVGGPQETQYF. The genes are TRBV27 and TRBJ2-5; 7 bases map to TRBD2. The CDR3 consists of 15 residues. Trimming took 3 bases from V and 5 from J; bases not matched to a gene: 9. The germline V gene encodes CDR1 MNHEY and CDR2 SMNVEV (reference sequence).

This chain connects TRBV9 to TRBJ2-1, with 7 nucleotides matching TRBD2. The CDR3 is 16 residues long. CDR1 is SGDLS, CDR2 YYNGEE, per germline. The J segment lost 7 bases and the V segment lost 0 bases, leaving 10 bases of the junction unmatched. The chain's CDR3 is CASSVGSAGEVNEQFF. The CDR3 nucleotides read TGTGCCAGCAGCGTAGGTTCCGCGGGGGAGGTTAATGAGCAGTTCTTC.

This chain links TRBV7-6 with TRBJ2-7; TRBD2 might be the D (6 bases). With 4 bases removed from V and 3 bases from J, the gap between germline ends came to 10 bases. Germline assignment: CDR1 SGHVS and CDR2 FNYEAQ. The CDR3 is 13 amino acids. The CDR3 DNA sequence: TGTGCCAGCAGCTATGGACTAAGCTACGAGCAGTACTTC. Protein: CASSYGLSYEQYF.

V gene TRBV5-1 combines with J gene TRBJ1-2, with 9 bases aligning to TRBD1. This CDR3 spans 14 amino acids. CDR1 is SGHRS, CDR2 YFSETQ, per germline. J gave up 9 bases and V 0 bases, and 6 bases lay outside the gene matches. The CDR3 DNA follows: TGCGCCAGCAGCTTGGGGGGACAGGGTAGAAGCTACACCTTC. The encoded protein is CASSLGGQGRSYTF.

J is TRBJ2-1 and V is TRBV9; perhaps TRBD1 as D (6 bases). This CDR3 is built from 16 residues. Germline V gives CDR1 SGDLS, CDR2 YYNGEE. V was trimmed by 0 bases and J by 7 bases, leaving 17 bases between them. As DNA, the CDR3 is TGTGCCAGCAGCGTAGCCGGACAGCATTTTTTGAATGAGCAGTTCTTC. Protein: CASSVAGQHFLNEQFF.